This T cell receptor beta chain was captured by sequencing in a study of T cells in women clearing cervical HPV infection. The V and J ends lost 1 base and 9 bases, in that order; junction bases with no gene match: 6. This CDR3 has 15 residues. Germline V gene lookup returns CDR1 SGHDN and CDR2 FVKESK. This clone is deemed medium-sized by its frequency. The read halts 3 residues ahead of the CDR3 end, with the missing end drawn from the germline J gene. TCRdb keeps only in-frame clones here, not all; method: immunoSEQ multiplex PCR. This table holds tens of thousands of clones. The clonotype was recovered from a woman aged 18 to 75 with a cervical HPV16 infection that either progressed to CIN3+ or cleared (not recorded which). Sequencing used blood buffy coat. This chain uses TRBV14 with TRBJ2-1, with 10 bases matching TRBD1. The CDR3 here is CASSQVGTGDGEQFF. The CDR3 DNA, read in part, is TGTGCCAGCAGCCAAGTGGGGACAGGGGATGGTGAG.